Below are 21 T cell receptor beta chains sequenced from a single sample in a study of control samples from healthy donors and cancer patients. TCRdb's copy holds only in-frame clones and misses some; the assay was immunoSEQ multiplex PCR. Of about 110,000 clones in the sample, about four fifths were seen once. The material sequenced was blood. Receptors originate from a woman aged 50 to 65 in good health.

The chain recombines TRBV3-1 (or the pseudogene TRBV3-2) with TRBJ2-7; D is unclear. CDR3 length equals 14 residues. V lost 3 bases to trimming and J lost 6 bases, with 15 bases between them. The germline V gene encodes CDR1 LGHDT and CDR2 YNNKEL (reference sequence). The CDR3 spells CASSHGSLKGEQYF. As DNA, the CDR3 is TGTGCCAGCAGCCACGGGTCGCTAAAGGGCGAGCAGTACTTC.

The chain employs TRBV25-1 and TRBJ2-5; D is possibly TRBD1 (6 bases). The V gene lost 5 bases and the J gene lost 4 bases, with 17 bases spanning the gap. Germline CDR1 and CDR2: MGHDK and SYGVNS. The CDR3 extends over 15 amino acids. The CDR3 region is CASSFTGHGVETQYF. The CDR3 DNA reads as TGTGCCAGCAGTTTTACGGGACACGGAGTAGAGACCCAGTACTTC. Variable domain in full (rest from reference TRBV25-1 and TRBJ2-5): EADIYQTPRYLVIGTGKKITLECSQTMGHDKMYWYQQDPGMELHLIHYSYGVNSTEKGDLSSESTVSRIRTEHFPLTLESARPSHTSQYLCASSFTGHGVETQYFGPGTRLLVL.

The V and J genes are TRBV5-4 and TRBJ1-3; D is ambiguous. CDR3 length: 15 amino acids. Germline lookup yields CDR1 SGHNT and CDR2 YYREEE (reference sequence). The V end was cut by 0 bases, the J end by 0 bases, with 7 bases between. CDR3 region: CASSLDSGSGNTIYF. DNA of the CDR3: TGTGCCAGCAGCTTGGACTCCGGCTCTGGAAACACCATATATTTT.

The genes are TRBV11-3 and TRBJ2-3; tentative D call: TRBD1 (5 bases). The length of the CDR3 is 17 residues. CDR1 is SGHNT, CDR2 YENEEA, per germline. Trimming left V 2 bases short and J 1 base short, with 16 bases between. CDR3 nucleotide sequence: TGTGCCAGCAGCTTAAGGAAAGGCCTAGGGGGCACAGATACGCAGTATTTT. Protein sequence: CASSLRKGLGGTDTQYF.

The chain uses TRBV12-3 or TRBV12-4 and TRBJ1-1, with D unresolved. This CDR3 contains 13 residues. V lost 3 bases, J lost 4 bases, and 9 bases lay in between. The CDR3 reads CASSFQRATEAFF. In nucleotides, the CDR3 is TGTGCCAGCAGTTTCCAAAGGGCCACTGAAGCTTTCTTT.

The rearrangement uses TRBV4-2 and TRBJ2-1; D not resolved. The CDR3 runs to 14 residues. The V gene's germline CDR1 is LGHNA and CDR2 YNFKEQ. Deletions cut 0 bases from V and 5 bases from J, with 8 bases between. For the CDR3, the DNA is TGTGCCAGCAGCCAAGATCGAACCAACAATGAGCAGTTCTTC. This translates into CASSQDRTNNEQFF.

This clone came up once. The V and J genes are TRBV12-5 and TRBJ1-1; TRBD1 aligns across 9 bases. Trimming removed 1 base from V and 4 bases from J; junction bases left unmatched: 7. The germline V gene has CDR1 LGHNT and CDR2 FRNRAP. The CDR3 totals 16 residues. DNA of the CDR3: TGTGCTAGTGGTTTGGACGCGACAGGGGGTGTCACTGAAGCTTTCTTT. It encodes CASGLDATGGVTEAFF.

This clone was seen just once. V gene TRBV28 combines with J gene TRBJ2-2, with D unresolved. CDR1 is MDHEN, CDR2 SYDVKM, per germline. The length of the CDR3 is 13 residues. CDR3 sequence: CVVYGYNAGELFF. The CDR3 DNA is TGTGTAGTTTACGGGTATAACGCCGGGGAGCTGTTTTTT.

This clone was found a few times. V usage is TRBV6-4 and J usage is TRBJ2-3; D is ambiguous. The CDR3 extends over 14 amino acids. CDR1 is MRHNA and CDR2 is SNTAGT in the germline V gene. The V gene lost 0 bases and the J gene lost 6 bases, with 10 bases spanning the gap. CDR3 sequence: CASSDSFMGDTQYF. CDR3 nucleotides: TGTGCCAGCAGTGACTCCTTCATGGGGGATACGCAGTATTTT.

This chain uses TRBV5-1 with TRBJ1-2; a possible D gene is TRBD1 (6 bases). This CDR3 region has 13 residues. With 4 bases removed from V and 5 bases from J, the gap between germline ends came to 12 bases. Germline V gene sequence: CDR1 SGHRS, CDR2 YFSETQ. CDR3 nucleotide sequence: TGCGCCAGCAGCGAGGGGGGAGGTTATGGCTACACCTTC. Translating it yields CASSEGGGYGYTF.

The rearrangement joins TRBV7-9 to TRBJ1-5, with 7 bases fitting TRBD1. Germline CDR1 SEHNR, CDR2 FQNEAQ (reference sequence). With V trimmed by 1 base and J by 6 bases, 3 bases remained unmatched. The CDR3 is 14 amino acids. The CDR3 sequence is CASSLGQGGQPQHF. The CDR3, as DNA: TGTGCCAGCAGCTTAGGACAGGGCGGTCAGCCCCAGCATTTT.

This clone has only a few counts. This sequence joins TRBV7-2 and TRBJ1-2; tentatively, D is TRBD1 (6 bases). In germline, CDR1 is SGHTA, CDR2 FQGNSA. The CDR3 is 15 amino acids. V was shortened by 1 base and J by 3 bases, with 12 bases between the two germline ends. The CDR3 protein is CASSLERGFDYGYTF. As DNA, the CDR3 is TGTGCCAGCAGCTTAGAAAGGGGGTTCGACTATGGCTACACCTTC.

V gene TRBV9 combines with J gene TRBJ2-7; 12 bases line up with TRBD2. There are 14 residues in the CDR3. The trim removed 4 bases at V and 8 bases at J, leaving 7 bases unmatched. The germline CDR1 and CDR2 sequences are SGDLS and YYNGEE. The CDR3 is CASSSASGGAQQYF. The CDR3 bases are TGTGCCAGCAGCTCAGCTAGCGGGGGGGCTCAGCAGTACTTC.

The CDR3 reads CASSQVMSGNTIYF. The CDR3 DNA follows: TGTGCCAGCAGCCAAGTAATGTCCGGAAACACCATATATTTT. The chain uses TRBV4-2 and TRBJ1-3; D gene uncertain. CDR1 and CDR2 from the germline V gene are LGHNA and YNFKEQ. The ends were cut back, 1 base at V and 4 bases at J, with 8 bases in the middle. There are 14 residues in the CDR3.

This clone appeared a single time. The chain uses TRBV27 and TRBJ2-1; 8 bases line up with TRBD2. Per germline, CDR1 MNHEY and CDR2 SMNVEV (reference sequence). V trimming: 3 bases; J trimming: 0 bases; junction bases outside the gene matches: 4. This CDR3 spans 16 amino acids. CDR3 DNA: TGTGCCAGCAGTTTTATCGGGGGGGCCTCCTACAATGAGCAGTTCTTC. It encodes CASSFIGGASYNEQFF.

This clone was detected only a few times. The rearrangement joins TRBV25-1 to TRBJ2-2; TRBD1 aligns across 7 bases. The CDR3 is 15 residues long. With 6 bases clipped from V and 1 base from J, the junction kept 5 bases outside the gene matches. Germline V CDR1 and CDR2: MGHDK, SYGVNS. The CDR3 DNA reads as TGTGCCAGCAGGGGCACAGGGGTGAACACCGGGGAGCTGTTTTTT. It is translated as CASRGTGVNTGELFF. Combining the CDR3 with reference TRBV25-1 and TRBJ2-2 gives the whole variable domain EADIYQTPRYLVIGTGKKITLECSQTMGHDKMYWYQQDPGMELHLIHYSYGVNSTEKGDLSSESTVSRIRTEHFPLTLESARPSHTSQYLCASRGTGVNTGELFFGEGSRLTVL.

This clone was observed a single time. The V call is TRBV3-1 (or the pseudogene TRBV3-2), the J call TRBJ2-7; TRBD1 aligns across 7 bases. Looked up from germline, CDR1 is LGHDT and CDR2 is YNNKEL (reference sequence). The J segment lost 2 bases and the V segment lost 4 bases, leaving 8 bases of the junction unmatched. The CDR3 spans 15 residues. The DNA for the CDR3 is TGTGCCAGCAGCCCTGTGACAGGGTCCCCCTACGAGCAGTACTTC. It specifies CASSPVTGSPYEQYF.

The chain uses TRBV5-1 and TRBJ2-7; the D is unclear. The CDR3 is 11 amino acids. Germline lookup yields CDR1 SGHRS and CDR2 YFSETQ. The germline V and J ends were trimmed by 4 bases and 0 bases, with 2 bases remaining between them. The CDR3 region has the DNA TGCGCCAGCAGCGCCTCCTACGAGCAGTACTTC. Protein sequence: CASSASYEQYF.

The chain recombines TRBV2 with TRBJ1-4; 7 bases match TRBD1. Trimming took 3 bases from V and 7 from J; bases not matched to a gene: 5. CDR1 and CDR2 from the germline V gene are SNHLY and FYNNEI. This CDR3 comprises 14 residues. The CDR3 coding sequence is TGTGCCAGCAGTGAGGACAGGAGGGGTGAAAAACTGTTTTTT. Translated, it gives CASSEDRRGEKLFF.

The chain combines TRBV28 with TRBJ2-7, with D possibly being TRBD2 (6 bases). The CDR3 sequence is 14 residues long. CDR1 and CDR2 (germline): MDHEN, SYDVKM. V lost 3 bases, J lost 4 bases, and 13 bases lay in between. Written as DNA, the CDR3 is TGTGCCAGCAGTTTGACCGGGGGAAAGTACGAGCAGTACTTC. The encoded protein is CASSLTGGKYEQYF. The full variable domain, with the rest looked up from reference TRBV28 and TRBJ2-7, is DVKVTQSSRYLVKRTGEKVFLECVQDMDHENMFWYRQDPGLGLRLIYFSYDVKMKEKGDIPEGYSVSREKKERFSLILESASTNQTSMYLCASSLTGGKYEQYFGPGTRLTVT.

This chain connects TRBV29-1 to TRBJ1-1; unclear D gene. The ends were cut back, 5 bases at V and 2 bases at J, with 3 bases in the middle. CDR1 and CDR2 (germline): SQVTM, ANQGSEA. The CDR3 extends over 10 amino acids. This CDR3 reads CSVSNTEAFF. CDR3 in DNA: TGCAGCGTTTCTAACACTGAAGCTTTCTTT.